Described below is a single T cell receptor (beta chain) sequence and its context. Its antigen is not yet known. Nothing much larger sits one base from this clone, and base qualities are not available. This same CDR3 is encoded by further DNA sequences in the sample. Participants in the prospective study were aged about 18 to 100 years, lived in about two dozen United States geographic areas, and enrolled through a virtual design. In the prospective study, cohorts were assigned on the basis of participant-reported clinical history obtained from a screening survey and a study questionnaire. Recovered participants in ImmuneRACE Cohort 3 were defined as having two consecutive negative NP/OP PCR tests, clearance from a healthcare professional, or resolution of symptoms. Each participant in the prospective study had whole blood, serum and a nasopharyngeal or oropharyngeal swab collected by mobile phlebotomists. Prospective study participants could optionally give additional blood draws and questionnaires over an approximately 2-month period. Before DNA extraction, prospective study blood samples were shipped either frozen or at room temperature.

The V end loses 1 base and the J end loses 1 base, and a stretch of 5 bases separates them. CDR1 and CDR2, looked up from the germline V gene, are SGHRS and YFSETQ. Reading from cysteine to phenylalanine, the CDR3 counts 13 amino acids. Only the CDR3 DNA is retained, 39 bases long and in frame from the first base. This sample is part of a study of blood T cell repertoires in COVID-19 (TCRdb year 2020). Turning to the overall study: The collaborator samples originated in the United States, Italy and Spain and spanned the acute and convalescent phases of COVID-19. Samples came from the ongoing ImmuneRACE study (first 160 participants) plus 1,254 subjects from 6 global collaborators. The repertoires were released in a freely available public database intended as a resource for research on the immune response to SARS-CoV-2. The material from the prospective study consisted of cDNA or gDNA derived from T cells, B-cell-depleted T cells, or PBMCs. The dataset comprised deeply sampled blood TCRbeta repertoires from subjects exposed to, actively infected with, or recovered from COVID-19. A de-identified subject ID, COVID-19 status, age in years and sex were almost always included in the sample metadata. Where available, HLA class I and class II types were taken from metadata supplied by the sample provider and were not determined by assay-based typing.

TCRbeta CDR3 regions were amplified from genomic DNA using the immunoSEQ Assay, a bias-controlled multiplex PCR. The paper's data handling went like this. The number of nucleated cells in each sample was estimated by amplification of reference gene primers within the assay. To quantify the absolute abundance of each unique TCRbeta CDR3 rearrangement, sequence reads were collapsed and filtered. For each sample, productive Simpson clonality was calculated as the square root of Simpson's diversity index over productive rearrangements. Here the immuneACCESS table is served through TCRdb, limited to in-frame sequences with V and J called. Missing clones are a known gap in these copies; in checked studies unresolved V genes cover under half, and the rest lacks a known reason. The DNA gave D and trimming, while V, J and clone size come from that table. This sample is represented by 150,000 or so clones; more than 80% of them were singletons. The ten largest clones add up to approximately 4.3% of the sample.

Results and caveats for the whole study, not just this receptor: Clinical and demographic metadata were provided uncurated, with the amount varying by source and participant.

This chain joins TRBV5-1 to TRBJ1-1; TRBD1 is a possible D gene, resting on 5 matching bases. The TCR originated in a man aged 50-60 years who had recovered from COVID-19. Sequencing was done on a sample of PBMCs or T cells enriched from blood (not recorded which). The CDR3 reads as follows: CASSLQGNTEAFF. The DNA is TGCGCCAGCAGCTTGCAGGGGAACACTGAAGCTTTCTTT.